One and the same sample provided the 16 T cell receptor beta chains below, sequenced in a study of T cells expressing NK-cell markers. TCRdb reanalyzed the 5' RACE reads, giving one entry per CDR3 protein sequence and no DNA. Its listing shows about 400,000 distinct CDR3 sequences. Sequenced: blood T cells: a sorted CD56 or NKG2C T cell subset, CD4+ or CD8+ T cells, or bulk PBMC T cells (not recorded which). These receptors came from a woman in her forties or fifties in good health.

The chain links TRBV4-1 to TRBJ1-2. The germline V gene encodes CDR1 MGHRA and CDR2 YSYEKL. The CDR3 is 15 residues long. The CDR3 sequence: CASSLNGGANYGYTF.

The V call is TRBV5-1, the J call TRBJ2-6. Germline V gene lookup returns CDR1 SGHRS and CDR2 YFSETQ. The CDR3 totals 12 residues. CDR3 sequence: CASIYGANVLTF.

This rearrangement joins TRBV6-1 to TRBJ2-5; TCRdb selects TRBD1, and the lack of DNA leaves this call unchecked. CDR3 length: 16 amino acids. CDR1 and CDR2 (germline): MNHNS, SASEGT. The CDR3 sequence: CASSENGAWVQETQYF.

This sequence joins TRBV5-1 and TRBJ2-3. The CDR3 is 14 residues long. Germline V gene data show CDR1 as SGHRS and CDR2 as YFSETQ. The CDR3 loop is CASSLPQAQNTQYF.

This chain links TRBV10-3 with TRBJ2-1; TCRdb picks TRBD2, but there is no DNA to check that call. The CDR3 extends over 17 amino acids. Germline V gene data show CDR1 as ENHRY and CDR2 as SYGVKD. CDR3 residues: CAISRGLGGSPGDDEFF.

The V and J genes are TRBV12-3 or TRBV12-4 and TRBJ1-2; the TRBD1 assignment by TCRdb is unverifiable without DNA. The CDR3 totals 17 residues. The chain's CDR3 is CASSRQGMWGSGYGYTF.

This chain connects TRBV29-1 to TRBJ2-7; as DNA is missing, the TRBD1 call by TCRdb cannot be tested. Germline CDR1 SQVTM, CDR2 ANQGSEA. The CDR3 totals 12 residues. The CDR3 reads CSVETDTHEQYF.

The chain employs TRBV12-3 or TRBV12-4 and TRBJ2-1; TCRdb's D gene call, TRBD2, goes unchecked for lack of DNA. The CDR3 loop spans 14 amino acids. The chain's CDR3 is CASSLFGGYNEQFF.

The chain carries TRBV27 and TRBJ1-1; the D call of TRBD1 rests on TCRdb alone, since no DNA is present to check it. The germline gives CDR1 MNHEY, CDR2 SMNVEV (reference sequence). This CDR3 spans 14 amino acids. The CDR3 sequence is CASTRTGVWTEAFF.

The chain is built from TRBV3-1 and TRBJ2-1. The CDR3 sequence is 14 residues long. Germline lookup yields CDR1 LGHDT and CDR2 YNNKEL (reference sequence). CDR3 in amino acids: CASTPSTQGNEQFF.

The J gene is TRBJ2-7, the V gene TRBV6-1; TCRdb returns TRBD2, unconfirmable since there is no DNA. Germline loops: CDR1 MNHNS, CDR2 SASEGT. This CDR3 contains 16 residues. This CDR3 is CASSEAPQGPPYEQYF.

This chain uses TRBV24-1 with TRBJ1-5; TCRdb selects TRBD1, and the lack of DNA leaves this call unchecked. The CDR3 covers 14 residues. Looked up from germline, CDR1 is KGHDR and CDR2 is SFDVKD. The CDR3 is CATSEGQGGQPQHF.

The chain joins TRBV7-2 to TRBJ2-1; TCRdb designates TRBD1, a call that cannot be tested without DNA. The CDR3 has 14 residues. Germline V gene data show CDR1 as SGHTA and CDR2 as FQGNSA. CDR3 sequence: CASRPGTAYNEQFF.

The chain has TRBV4-2 and TRBJ1-6; TCRdb designates TRBD1, a call that cannot be tested without DNA. Germline CDR1 and CDR2: LGHNA and YNFKEQ. This CDR3 has 14 amino acids. CDR3: CASSQGQGPSPLHF.

The chain employs TRBV12-3 or TRBV12-4 and TRBJ2-1; the TRBD2 assignment by TCRdb is unverifiable without DNA. The CDR3 consists of 16 residues. This CDR3 reads CASSEGTGRRINEQFF.

The chain links TRBV15 to TRBJ1-5. CDR1 is LNHNV, CDR2 YYDKDF, per germline (reference sequence). This CDR3 comprises 13 residues. CDR3 sequence reads: CATRMGLNQPQHF.